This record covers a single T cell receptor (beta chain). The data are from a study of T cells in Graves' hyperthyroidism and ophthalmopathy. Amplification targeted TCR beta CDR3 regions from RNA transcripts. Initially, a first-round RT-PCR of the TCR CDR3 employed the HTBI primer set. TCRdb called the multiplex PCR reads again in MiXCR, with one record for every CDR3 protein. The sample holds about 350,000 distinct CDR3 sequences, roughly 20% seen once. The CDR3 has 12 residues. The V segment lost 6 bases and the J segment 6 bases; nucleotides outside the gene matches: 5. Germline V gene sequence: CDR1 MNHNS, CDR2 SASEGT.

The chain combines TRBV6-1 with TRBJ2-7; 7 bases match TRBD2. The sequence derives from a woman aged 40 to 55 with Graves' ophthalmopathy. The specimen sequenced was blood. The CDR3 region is CASRGLSSEQYF. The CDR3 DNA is TGTGCCAGCAGGGGACTATCATCCGAGCAGTACTTC.